The 28 T cell receptor beta chains below all came from one sample that was sequenced in a study of tumor and adjacent non-tumor tissue in lung cancer (dated by TCRdb to the late 2010s). Library prep was done by multiplex PCR. Sequencing instrument: Illumina HiSeq 2500. TCRbeta libraries were constructed through three rounds of nested PCR with primers (Table S4) according to protocols modified from ARM-PCR. TCRdb reanalyzed the raw reads on its own, using fastp at Q25 for trimming and MiXCR for clone calling, and kept in-frame beta chains. All rows with the same CDR3 protein become a single entry with the most common DNA and genes. The sample records more than 85,000 distinct CDR3 sequences, roughly 74% of which are singletons. The top ten clones comprise 37% of the sample. Bulk unsorted tissue served as the source for RNA extraction, and RNA quality was assessed using a NanoDrop ND-1000 and an Agilent 2100.

What was sequenced was lung tumor tissue. The receptor source for this set is a woman in her sixties with non-small cell lung cancer.

Turning to this clonotype: A much larger clone differs by one base, so this may be a read error. J is TRBJ2-1 and V is TRBV20-1, with TRBD2 matching 8 bases. Germline CDR1 DFQATT, CDR2 SNEGSKA (reference sequence). The CDR3 sequence is 14 residues long. The CDR3: CRARTASGHNEQFF. CDR3 DNA: TGCAGAGCTAGGACGGCTAGCGGGCACAATGAGCAGTTCTTC.

The rearrangement joins TRBV6-1 to TRBJ2-7; 7 nucleotides match TRBD1. Germline CDR1 MNHNS, CDR2 SASEGT. This CDR3 contains 14 residues. CDR3 residues: CTTELWTGFYEQYF. For the CDR3, the DNA is TGTACCACCGAACTATGGACAGGCTTCTACGAGCAGTACTTC.

Concerning this clonotype itself: Germline and junction disagree at one end, which may indicate a read error. The rearrangement joins TRBV5-4 to TRBJ1-6; D possibly corresponds to TRBD1 (6 bases). The germline V gene has CDR1 SGHNT and CDR2 YYREEE (reference sequence). The length of the CDR3 is 15 residues. CDR3 residues: CVSSAGRGGNSPLHF. Written as DNA, the CDR3 is TGTGTTAGCAGCGCGGGGAGGGGGGGTAATTCACCACTCCACTTT.

The rearrangement joins TRBV28 to TRBJ2-7; possible D gene TRBD1, 6 bases. The CDR3 is made up of 14 amino acids. From germline, CDR1 is MDHEN and CDR2 SYDVKM. The germline V and J ends were trimmed by 5 bases and 5 bases, with 16 bases remaining between them. DNA of the CDR3: TGTGCCAGCAGTCTAGGACAGTTAGCCCACGAGCAGTACTTC. As protein: CASSLGQLAHEQYF.

With respect to this clonotype: Mismatch with germline at one junction end may stem from a read error. In nucleotides, the CDR3 is TGTGCCACCATTGATGGGGTTTACACTGAAACTTTCTTT. Encoded protein: CATIDGVYTETFF. The chain joins TRBV6-1 to TRBJ1-1; D call uncertain. This CDR3 comprises 13 residues. CDR1 is MNHNS and CDR2 is SASEGT in the germline V gene.

This clonotype showed up just a few times. CDR3 sequence (DNA): TGTGCCAGCAGTTACGGGGGGGCAGGGGGCTTGAGCGGCTACACCTTC. It yields the protein CASSYGGAGGLSGYTF. The V call is TRBV6-5, the J call TRBJ1-2; 8 bases align to TRBD1. Germline CDR1 reads MNHEY; CDR2 reads SVGAGI. The J segment lost 8 bases and the V segment lost 2 bases, leaving 13 bases of the junction unmatched. The CDR3 has 16 residues.

The chain recombines TRBV12-3 or TRBV12-4 with TRBJ2-3, with no clear D. Trimming removed 5 bases at V and 14 bases at J, with 20 bases between. The CDR3 runs to 13 residues. CDR3 nucleotides: TGTGCCAGCAGTGATGCGACAAATCTGGCAACGTATTTT. Its protein is CASSDATNLATYF.

Worth noting for this clonotype: A junction end diverges from the germline sequence, so it may reflect a read error. The rearrangement joins TRBV12-3 or TRBV12-4 to TRBJ1-1; 9 bases fit TRBD1. The length of the CDR3 is 15 residues. The CDR3 spells CAISLSRTGVAEAFF. The CDR3 DNA reads TGTGCCATCAGTTTATCCCGGACAGGGGTAGCTGAAGCCTTCTTT.

In the case of this clonotype: A much more abundant neighbour one base away suggests this may be a read error. This rearrangement joins TRBV28 to TRBJ2-5; 9 nucleotides line up with TRBD1. The CDR3 has 15 amino acids. From germline, CDR1 is MDHEN and CDR2 SYDVKM. In DNA, the CDR3 is TGTGCCAGCACCCAGACAGGGGGGTACCAAGAGAACCAGTACTTC. Translated: CASTQTGGYQENQYF.

The J gene is TRBJ1-1, the V gene TRBV4-1, with D perhaps matching TRBD1 (6 bases). The CDR3 loop spans 15 amino acids. The V and J ends lost 4 bases and 0 bases respectively, with 12 bases between them. The germline V gene has CDR1 MGHRA and CDR2 YSYEKL. CDR3 amino acids: CASSPQQGVNTEAFF. The DNA of the CDR3 is TGCGCCAGCAGCCCGCAACAGGGAGTGAACACTGAAGCTTTCTTT.

On this clonotype: Relative to the germline gene, one junction end is altered; a read error may explain this. J is TRBJ2-6 and V is TRBV11-2; D is unclear. The CDR3 covers 15 residues. Germline loops: CDR1 SGHAT, CDR2 FQNNGV. CDR3: CASTLVQTGANVLTF. The CDR3 DNA is TGTGCCAGCACCTTAGTGCAGACTGGGGCCAACGTCCTGACTTTC. The variable domain in full, with the rest retrieved from reference TRBV11-2 and TRBJ2-6, is EAGVAQSPRYKIIEKRQSVAFWCNPISGHATLYWYQQILGQGPKLLIQFQNNGVVDDSQLPKDRFSAERLKGVDSTLKIQPAKLEDSAVYLCASTLVQTGANVLTFGAGSRLTVL.

This clonotype was seen only a few times. The chain carries TRBV28 and TRBJ1-2, with D perhaps TRBD1 (5 bases). Trimming left V 6 bases short and J 4 bases short, with 15 bases between. Germline CDR1 MDHEN, CDR2 SYDVKM. The CDR3 extends over 14 amino acids. The chain's CDR3 is CASSLAGPSYGYTF. The CDR3 coding sequence is TGTGCCAGCAGCCTGGCGGGGCCCTCCTATGGCTACACCTTC.

About this clonotype: This may be a read error: a much more frequent sequence differs by one nucleotide. This CDR3 is missing its conserved last phenylalanine or tryptophan, likely due to a read error. The chain couples TRBV12-3 or TRBV12-4 to TRBJ1-1; D may be TRBD1 (5 bases). V shed 5 bases and J shed 3 bases, with 16 bases lying between them. This CDR3 comprises 15 residues. Here the CDR3 DNA reads TGTGCCAGCAGTAGGGACGCGGGTTCGTACACTGAAGCTTTCGTT. Amino acids: CASSRDAGSYTEAFV.

Worth noting for this clonotype: The CDR3 does not end in the conserved phenylalanine or tryptophan, so this is likely a read error. The chain has TRBV5-6 and TRBJ2-3; TRBD1 matches at 8 bases. From germline, CDR1 is SGHDT and CDR2 YYEEEE. The CDR3 has 14 residues. The chain's CDR3 is CASSLGQGGDMQYL. The DNA of the CDR3 is TGTGCCAGCAGCCTCGGACAGGGTGGAGATATGCAGTATTTG.

This clonotype was recorded at least ten times. This may stem from a read error, because a much larger clone lies one nucleotide away. V and J are TRBV20-1 and TRBJ2-1, with 7 positions matching TRBD2. The trim removed 5 bases at V and 9 bases at J, leaving 16 bases unmatched. The germline CDR1 and CDR2 sequences are DFQATT and SNEGSKA (reference sequence). The CDR3 consists of 15 residues. CDR3 sequence: CSAEQIGRTDSEQFF. The CDR3 bases are TGCAGTGCTGAGCAGATCGGGAGGACCGACAGTGAGCAGTTCTTC.

This clonotype ranks as medium-sized. CDR3 sequence: CASSIDTEAFF. The CDR3 region has the DNA TGTGCCAGCAGCATCGACACTGAAGCTTTCTTT. This chain joins TRBV11-3 and TRBJ1-1, with no clear D. CDR3 size: 11 residues. Germline CDR1 SGHNT, CDR2 YENEEA. The V and J ends lost 5 bases and 3 bases respectively, with 4 bases between them. The whole variable domain, filled in from reference TRBV11-3 and TRBJ1-1, reads EAGVVQSPRYKIIEKKQPVAFWCNPISGHNTLYWYLQNLGQGPELLIRYENEEAVDDSQLPKDRFSAERLKGVDSTLKIQPAELGDSAVYLCASSIDTEAFFGQGTRLTVV.

There are a few counts of this clonotype. A much larger clone is a single base away; this may be a read error. The chain carries TRBV20-1 and TRBJ2-2; TRBD2 might be the D (6 bases). This CDR3 region has 14 residues. The germline V gene encodes CDR1 DFQATT and CDR2 SNEGSKA (reference sequence). The chain's CDR3 is CNARRGRGTGELFF. The CDR3 DNA reads TGCAATGCTAGGAGGGGACGGGGCACCGGGGAGCTGTTTTTT.

Notes on this clonotype: A much larger clone lies one base from this, so it may be a read error. This chain links TRBV6-6 with TRBJ1-2; TRBD1 is a possible D gene (6 bases). Trimming removed 0 bases from V and 4 bases from J, with 9 bases in between. The CDR3 is made up of 14 amino acids. Germline V gene data show CDR1 as MNHNY and CDR2 as SVGAGI (reference sequence). The CDR3, as DNA: TGTGCCAGCAGTTACTCTGGCAGGGGCTATGGCTACACCTTC. Translation gives CASSYSGRGYGYTF.

This clonotype was seen ten or more times. V and J are TRBV6-2 or TRBV6-3 and TRBJ2-1, with 10 bases matching TRBD2. V dropped 6 bases and J dropped 9; count of bases not matched to a gene: 14. The CDR3 runs to 16 residues. Per the germline V gene, CDR1 is MNHEY and CDR2 is SVGEGT. The CDR3 loop reads CASSRFSGRARGEQFF. The CDR3 nucleotides are TGTGCCAGCAGCCGATTCAGCGGGAGGGCCCGAGGTGAGCAGTTCTTC.

Concerning this clonotype itself: This sequence may be a read error, since a much larger clone differs from it by one base. The chain links TRBV6-1 to TRBJ2-7; 10 positions agree with TRBD2. The CDR3 loop spans 13 amino acids. Germline assignment: CDR1 MNHNS and CDR2 SASEGT. The junction had 3 bases not matched to a gene; V was cut back by 8 bases and J by 2 bases. This CDR3 reads CASELAGAYEQYF. CDR3 coding DNA: TGTGCCAGCGAGCTAGCGGGAGCCTACGAGCAGTACTTC.

This sequence joins TRBV6-5 and TRBJ2-7, with 8 bases identical to TRBD1. Germline values: CDR1 MNHEY, CDR2 SVGAGI. The CDR3 spans 15 residues. The junction had 15 bases not matched to a gene; V was cut back by 10 bases and J by 4 bases. CDR3 DNA: TGTGCCAACGCACCTGACCTCAACAGGGGGTACGAGCAGTACTTC. Translated, it gives CANAPDLNRGYEQYF.

CDR3 nucleotide sequence: TGTGCCAGCAGACCGCAGGACGGTTCGAAGATCGGGGAGCTGTTTTTT. Its translation is CASRPQDGSKIGELFF. This chain connects TRBV12-3 or TRBV12-4 to TRBJ2-2; D gene ambiguous. V was clipped by 6 bases and J by 7 bases, with 21 bases between them. The CDR3 extends over 16 amino acids.

This clonotype was recorded at least ten times. The chain couples TRBV12-5 to TRBJ2-7; a weak D match, TRBD1 (7 bases). Germline V gives CDR1 LGHNT, CDR2 FRNRAP. The CDR3 totals 14 residues. Between the trimmed V and J ends, which lost 1 base and 4 bases, there was a span of 11 bases. CDR3 coding DNA: TGTGCTAGTGGTTTGGACAGGGGAGGTTACGAGCAGTACTTC. Its translation: CASGLDRGGYEQYF.

Comment on this clonotype: One end of the junction varies from germline; a read error may be responsible. This chain joins TRBV5-4 and TRBJ1-3; D might be TRBD1 (5 bases). Germline V CDR1 and CDR2: SGHNT, YYREEE (reference sequence). This CDR3 region has 17 residues. The CDR3 DNA sequence: TGTGCTAGCAGCTTGGGGACGACTATCGTCCCTGGAAACACCATATATTTT. It is translated as CASSLGTTIVPGNTIYF. Complete variable domain (other parts from reference TRBV5-4 and TRBJ1-3): ETGVTQSPTHLIKTRGQQVTLRCSSQSGHNTVSWYQQALGQGPQFIFQYYREEENGRGNFPPRFSGLQFPNYSSELNVNALELDDSALYLCASSLGTTIVPGNTIYFGEGSWLTVV.

The sample holds one count of this clonotype. A single base separates this from a much larger clone, so it may be a read error. No conserved phenylalanine or tryptophan is present at the end of the CDR3, so a read error is the likely explanation. V gene TRBV20-1 combines with J gene TRBJ2-1, with 7 bases that match TRBD1. The CDR3 loop spans 15 amino acids. Germline trimming cut 0 bases from V and 6 bases from J; bases unmatched to any gene: 8. The germline CDR1 and CDR2 sequences are DFQATT and SNEGSKA (reference sequence). The DNA of the CDR3 is TGCAGTGCTAGAGATGGGGAGACAGGGAGCAATGAGCAGTTCATC. Its translation: CSARDGETGSNEQFI.

J is TRBJ2-7 and V is TRBV11-3, with 7 bases identical to TRBD1. The CDR3 runs to 12 residues. Losses at the gene ends were 5 bases for V and 7 bases for J; bases not matched to a gene: 5. Germline V gives CDR1 SGHNT, CDR2 YENEEA. The CDR3 DNA sequence: TGTGCCAGCAGCCCGACAGGGTGGGAGCAGTACTTC. The encoded protein is CASSPTGWEQYF.

As concerns this clonotype: The junction does not match germline at one end; this may be a read error. J is TRBJ1-1 and V is TRBV10-1, with TRBD1 matching 7 bases. The germline V gene has CDR1 WNHNN and CDR2 SYGVQD (reference sequence). This CDR3 spans 13 amino acids. The CDR3 is CARSETRQGKALF. The CDR3 coding sequence is TGCGCCCGCAGTGAGACTCGACAGGGTAAAGCTCTCTTT.

Note on this clonotype: Germline is not matched at one junction end, which may reflect a read error. This chain uses TRBV11-2 with TRBJ1-5; TRBD1 matches at 10 bases. This CDR3 contains 13 residues. CDR1 and CDR2 (germline): SGHAT, FQNNGV. The CDR3 protein is CASSRDRGQPLHF. The CDR3 nucleotides read TGTGCAAGCTCCCGGGACAGGGGACAGCCCCTGCATTTT.